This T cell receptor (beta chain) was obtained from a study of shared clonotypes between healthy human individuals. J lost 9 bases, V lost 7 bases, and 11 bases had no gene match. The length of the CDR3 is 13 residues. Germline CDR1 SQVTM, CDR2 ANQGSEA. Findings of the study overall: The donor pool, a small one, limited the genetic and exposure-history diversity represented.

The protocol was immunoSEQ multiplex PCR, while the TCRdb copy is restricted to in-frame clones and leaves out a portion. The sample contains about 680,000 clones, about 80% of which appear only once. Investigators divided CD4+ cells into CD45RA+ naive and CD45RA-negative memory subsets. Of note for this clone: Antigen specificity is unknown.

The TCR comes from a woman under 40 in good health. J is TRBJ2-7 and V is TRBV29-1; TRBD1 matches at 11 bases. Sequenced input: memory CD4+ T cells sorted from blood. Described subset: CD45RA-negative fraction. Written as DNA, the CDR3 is TGCAGCGCTGGGACAGGGGGGGTCGTCGGGCAGTACTTC. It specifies CSAGTGGVVGQYF.